These T cell receptor beta chains were read from a single sample in a study of Ad26.COV2.S vaccination and SARS-CoV-2 variants. TCRdb's table, derived via immunoSEQ multiplex PCR, lists solely in-frame clones and lacks some. The sample lists 300,000 to 350,000 clones; approximately 86% were seen once. The source material was peripheral blood, sampled in a trial of Ad26.COV2.S vaccine versus placebo. These receptors all come from a person between 18 and 65 years old who received the Ad26.COV2.S COVID-19 vaccine or a placebo. CDR3s include the opening cysteine and the closing phenylalanine or tryptophan. D genes are given only for firm matches. Not all rows give a size; the values are once, few, many and, for expanded clones, a class.

CASSPMWGRGDEYEQYF	TGTGCCAGCTCGCCCATGTGGGGACGCGGGGATGAGTACGAGCAGTACTTC	-	TRBJ2-7	TRBV18	-
CASTGGGFRNQPQHF	TGTGCCAGCACCGGAGGGGGGTTCCGCAATCAGCCCCAGCATTTT	-	TRBJ1-5	TRBV2	once
CASSFSRGSTGANVLTF	TGTGCCAGCAGTTTTTCAAGGGGTAGTACTGGGGCCAACGTCCTGACTTTC	-	TRBJ2-6	TRBV28	-
CASSQDRTVYNSPLHF	TGCGCCAGCAGCCAAGATCGGACGGTTTATAATTCACCCCTCCACTTT	-	TRBJ1-6	TRBV4-3	-
CAGGEGDRYGYTF	TGTGCCGGCGGAGAGGGGGATAGATATGGCTACACCTTC	-	TRBJ1-2	TRBV28	once
CAISEFTSGNPPDTQYF	TGTGCCATCAGTGAGTTTACTAGCGGGAACCCCCCAGATACGCAGTATTTT	TRBD2	TRBJ2-3	TRBV10-3	-
CASLRPGQMSYEQYF	TGTGCCAGCCTCCGACCGGGACAGATGTCCTACGAGCAGTACTTC	TRBD1	TRBJ2-7	TRBV28	once
CASRGSGELFF	TGCGCCAGCAGAGGATCCGGGGAGCTGTTTTTT	-	TRBJ2-2	TRBV5-1	-
CASSLETGNTEAFF	TGTGCCAGCAGCTTAGAAACGGGGAACACTGAAGCTTTCTTT	-	TRBJ1-1	TRBV7-9	-
CASSSDRGLYNEQFF	TGCGCCAGCAGCTCAGACAGGGGGCTCTACAATGAGCAGTTCTTC	TRBD1	TRBJ2-1	TRBV4-3	-
CASSVRMGETQYF	TGTGCCAGCAGTGTCCGTATGGGGGAGACCCAGTACTTC	-	TRBJ2-5	TRBV6-4	-
CASSPGHLSSGNTIYF	TGTGCCAGCAGCCCTGGACACCTCTCCTCTGGAAACACCATATATTTT	-	TRBJ1-3	TRBV3-1/TRBV3-2	-
CASSEGGHTGELFF	TGTGCCAGCAGCGAGGGGGGTCACACCGGGGAGCTGTTTTTT	-	TRBJ2-2	TRBV3-1/TRBV3-2	once
CASSWDGAGGTEAFF	TGCGCCAGCTCCTGGGACGGCGCCGGGGGCACTGAAGCTTTCTTT	-	TRBJ1-1	TRBV5-1	-
CASSFGGASYNEQFF	TGCGCCAGCAGCTTTGGGGGGGCGAGTTACAATGAGCAGTTCTTC	-	TRBJ2-1	TRBV5-1	once
CASSRAGTLGTGNTIYF	TGTGCCAGCAGCCGCGCCGGGACTTTAGGGACTGGAAACACCATATATTTT	-	TRBJ1-3	TRBV7-2	-
CASSHPGLNSYEQYF	TGCGCCAGCAGCCACCCGGGACTGAACTCCTACGAGCAGTACTTC	-	TRBJ2-7	TRBV5-1	-
CASSAELGNEQFF	TGTGCCAGCAGCGCAGAGTTGGGTAATGAGCAGTTCTTC	-	TRBJ2-1	TRBV9	-
CASSAGTGLRTDTQYF	TGCGCCAGCAGCGCTGGGACAGGGCTTCGCACAGATACGCAGTATTTT	TRBD1	TRBJ2-3	TRBV5-1	-
CASSRSGRGLQETQYF	TGTGCCAGCAGTCGTAGCGGGAGGGGACTACAAGAGACCCAGTACTTC	TRBD2	TRBJ2-5	TRBV9	-
CAISETEGHEQFF	TGTGCCATCAGTGAGACCGAGGGACATGAGCAGTTCTTC	-	TRBJ2-1	TRBV10-3	-
CASSQGTSREETQYF	TGTGCCAGCAGCCAAGGGACATCTAGGGAAGAGACCCAGTACTTC	-	TRBJ2-5	TRBV14	-
CASSGWGEGQPQHF	TGTGCCAGCAGTGGCTGGGGGGAGGGCCAGCCCCAGCATTTT	-	TRBJ1-5	TRBV2	once
CASSVAGGRGDTQYF	TGTGCCAGCAGCGTAGCGGGGGGGCGAGGAGATACGCAGTATTTT	TRBD2	TRBJ2-3	TRBV9	-
CASSIGQGFDNSPLHF	TGTGCCAGTAGTATCGGGCAGGGGTTCGATAATTCACCCCTCCACTTT	-	TRBJ1-6	TRBV19	once
CASTQGVLQETQYF	TGTGCCAGCACCCAGGGGGTCCTACAAGAGACCCAGTACTTC	TRBD1	TRBJ2-5	TRBV27	-
CASSQEGQGFHGYTF	TGCGCCAGCAGCCAAGAAGGACAGGGCTTCCATGGCTACACCTTC	TRBD1	TRBJ1-2	TRBV4-3	-
CASSLGQTGELFF	TGTGCCAGCAGCTTAGGGCAAACCGGGGAGCTGTTTTTT	-	TRBJ2-2	TRBV7-9	-
CSVGEAQGYGYTF	TGCAGCGTTGGAGAAGCGCAGGGCTATGGCTACACCTTC	-	TRBJ1-2	TRBV29-1	-
CASSLSRKNSPLHF	TGTGCCAGCAGTTTAAGTCGAAAAAATTCACCCCTCCACTTT	-	TRBJ1-6	TRBV28	-
CASSTAQGRQDYGYTF	TGTGCCAGTAGCACGGCACAGGGGCGTCAGGACTATGGCTACACCTTC	TRBD1	TRBJ1-2	TRBV19	-
CASSQGTVYGYTF	TGTGCCAGCAGCCAAGGCACGGTTTATGGCTACACCTTC	-	TRBJ1-2	TRBV3-1/TRBV3-2	-
CASSLAYGGAPGELFF	TGTGCCAGCAGCTTAGCTTACGGGGGGGCCCCCGGGGAGCTGTTTTTT	TRBD2	TRBJ2-2	TRBV11-2	-
CASSYLAGGDNEQFF	TGTGCCAGCAGTTACTTAGCGGGGGGAGACAATGAGCAGTTCTTC	TRBD2	TRBJ2-1	TRBV6-5	-
CSVEMGDRNTYEQYF	TGCAGCGTTGAAATGGGGGACAGGAATACCTACGAGCAGTACTTC	TRBD1	TRBJ2-7	TRBV29-1	-
CASSLGTGYEKLFF	TGTGCCAGCAGCTTAGGGACAGGTTATGAAAAACTGTTTTTT	TRBD1	TRBJ1-4	TRBV5-4	-
CASSSPRDGHNEQFF	TGTGCCAGCAGCTCACCTCGGGACGGCCACAATGAGCAGTTCTTC	-	TRBJ2-1	TRBV28	-
CASSLATPGYEQFF	TGTGCCAGCAGCTTGGCCACACCGGGCTACGAGCAGTTCTTC	-	TRBJ2-1	TRBV5-8	-
CAWSVPGISYNSPLHF	TGTGCCTGGAGTGTACCTGGGATCTCCTATAATTCACCCCTCCACTTT	-	TRBJ1-6	TRBV30	few
CASRAAVNTEAFF	TGTGCCAGCAGGGCTGCAGTGAACACTGAAGCTTTCTTT	-	TRBJ1-1	TRBV5-6	-
CASSLGQMNTEAFF	TGTGCCAGCTCACTGGGACAGATGAACACTGAAGCTTTCTTT	TRBD1	TRBJ1-1	TRBV18	-
CASSSDRGYGYTF	TGTGCCAGCAGCTCGGACCGCGGCTATGGCTACACCTTC	-	TRBJ1-2	TRBV11-2	-
CASSENSIGREQYF	TGTGCCAGCAGTGAAAACTCCATAGGTCGGGAGCAGTACTTC	-	TRBJ2-7	TRBV2	-
CASSSPALGVPIYF	TGTGCCAGCAGCTCGCCGGCCTTGGGGGTCCCCATATATTTT	-	TRBJ1-3	TRBV4-2	-
CASSFAGELFF	TGTGCCAGCAGTTTTGCCGGGGAGCTGTTTTTT	-	TRBJ2-2	TRBV27	-